The present entry profiles one T cell receptor beta chain with its context. Its antigen remains unidentified. Base quality data are lacking; no much larger clone is found one base away. From cysteine to phenylalanine, the CDR3 is 14 amino acids long. The kept DNA is CDR3 alone, 42 bases in frame from the first base. CDR1 and CDR2 are read off the germline V gene as SGHTA and FQGNSA. Relative to germline, V is missing 3 bases and J is missing 4 bases, with 3 bases of the junction outside any gene match. These data are taken from a study of pediatric ulcerative colitis (dated by TCRdb to about 2019). About the investigation overall: Pancolitis was present in six to eight ulcerative colitis patients and left-sided colitis in two, and histology consistent with ulcerative colitis was found in all of these patients. Under 10 newly diagnosed, treatment-naive pediatric ulcerative colitis patients and a few non-IBD control children each provided paired blood and rectal samples. By Pediatric Ulcerative Colitis Activity Index, mild disease was classified in a couple of patients, moderate disease in four and acute severe colitis in three.

Study-wide findings and limitations: Because repertoires were derived from total lymphocyte DNA, patterns in rare subsets such as regulatory T cells may not have been reflected. A couple of patients' blood samples yielded substantially fewer templates for technical reasons and were excluded from blood-rectal overlap analysis. Features of the rectal repertoire distinguished controls, mild-moderate colitis patients and acute severe colitis patients, and in acute severe colitis rectal diversity was lower because of clonal expansions. Compared with controls, ulcerative colitis patients showed significantly higher autologous blood-rectal clonal overlap, a finding that suggests increased T cell trafficking to inflamed tissue. Blood-derived T cells may have been included in the rectal pinch biopsies, particularly in patients with overt colitis. Two rectal CDR3 clonotypes were present in all ulcerative colitis patients and in none of the controls. The healthy control group was small, consisting of only a handful of individuals.

During colonoscopy, one to two pinch biopsies were obtained from the rectum for research purposes. Ulcerative colitis patients had received no immunosuppressive medication before the diagnostic colonoscopy. Before DNA isolation, rectal biopsies were subjected to proteinase K digestion. The Wizard kit (Promega) was used to extract genomic DNA from blood and intestinal samples. Using the immunoSEQ TRB Survey service, rearranged CDR3 beta regions were amplified from genomic DNA with multiplex V and J primers. To keep sequencing depth equal across samples, survey-level depth of up to 500,000 reads per sample was applied. The libraries were purified and pooled, then sequenced using Illumina technology. Per the source publication's procedure: Productive clonality, sample overlap, pairwise scatters, CDR3 beta length, V/D/J gene usage and productiveness were all assessed with the immunoSEQ online tools. Calculated diversity was defined as the number of unique rearrangements divided by total templates, multiplied by 100, and Shannon and Simpson indices were computed as well. Principal component analysis used the R prcomp function and ggbiplot package on Z-score normalized data. Blood-rectal clonal overlap within each subject was quantified with Morisita's index. TCRdb retrieved this table from immuneACCESS and kept in-frame rearrangements only. Not all clones are present; in checked studies, unresolved V genes account for under half, and no reason is known for the remainder. V and J calls and clone size are those listed in that table; D and trimming were worked out from the DNA. The sample yields some 50,000 clones; around 76% were counted once. The ten biggest clones cover more than 3.5% of the sample.

Sequencing was carried out using gut tissue. The sequence joins TRBV7-2 to TRBJ2-4; 7 central nucleotides agree with TRBD2. The sequence came from a girl under 18 with moderate ulcerative colitis. The DNA is TGTGCCAGCAGCTTGGGAGCGGGGAAAAACATTCAGTACTTC. Its protein product is CASSLGAGKNIQYF.